This is a list of T cell receptor beta chains from one sample in a study of quantifying T cell responses using KT2 cells. TCRdb used MiXCR to reprocess the UMI-ligation and nested PCR reads, holding one entry per CDR3 protein. The sample lists about 50,000 distinct CDR3 sequences, around 10% occurring once. The sequencing sample was made of PBMCs spiked with cells of the T cell clone KT2. Receptors were obtained from a human donor. Both conserved end residues are part of each CDR3. D genes are given only for firm matches. A row's size may be missing; if present it is once, few, many or a size class.

size,J,V,D,CDR3
.,TRBJ2-1,TRBV11-2,.,CASSFHTEQFF
.,TRBJ2-5,TRBV10-3,.,CAINPGFEETQYF
.,TRBJ2-5,TRBV9,.,CASSVDTQQETQYF
few,TRBJ1-6,TRBV7-9,TRBD1,CASSLMGQGDSPLHF
.,TRBJ1-2,TRBV3-1,.,CASSPGGALGYTF
many,TRBJ2-7,TRBV20-1,TRBD1,CSAPPVQGDYEQYF
.,TRBJ2-3,TRBV18,.,CASSPLGGANTDTQYF
few,TRBJ2-1,TRBV11-2,TRBD1,CASSLGQGVWNEQFF
many,TRBJ2-3,TRBV11-3,.,CASSTAWGTDTQYF
.,TRBJ2-7,TRBV3-1,.,CASSQDFMGGFSYEQYF
many,TRBJ1-6,TRBV10-3,.,CAISESGALNSPLHF
.,TRBJ2-3,TRBV6-6,TRBD2,CASRAGGRTDTQYF
many,TRBJ2-1,TRBV6-2/TRBV6-3,TRBD2,CASKGLAGGMEQFF
.,TRBJ2-3,TRBV7-9,.,CASSFRQQSKDTQYF
.,TRBJ2-3,TRBV5-6,TRBD2,CASSSASGSKNTQYF
medium-sized,TRBJ2-5,TRBV20-1,.,CSARGGGPQETQYF
few,TRBJ2-4,TRBV10-3,TRBD1,CAITGTENIQYF
few,TRBJ1-5,TRBV6-6,TRBD1,CASSWPGTGVQPQHF
.,TRBJ2-2,TRBV24-1,TRBD1,CATSGQGRTGELFF
.,TRBJ1-5,TRBV7-2,TRBD1,CASSDRAQPQHF
few,TRBJ2-3,TRBV29-1,.,CSVEAELVTDTQYF
.,TRBJ2-1,TRBV4-2,.,CASSQAPWGGTRDNEQFF